The next 31 T cell receptor beta chains were all read from a single sample in a study of blood T cell repertoires in COVID-19. Profiling relied on immunoSEQ multiplex PCR, and the TCRdb table lists in-frame clones only, not all of them. Here the sample spans 93,000 or so clones, around 90% being singletons. Sequencing was carried out using peripheral blood. Receptors were obtained from a human donor in a cohort sampled during active COVID-19.

The rearrangement uses TRBV4-1 and TRBJ2-2, with a weak D call TRBD2 (5 bases). The CDR3 is 16 amino acids. Trimming took 4 bases from V and 8 from J, leaving 20 bases between them. Per the germline V gene, CDR1 is MGHRA and CDR2 is YSYEKL. The DNA of the CDR3 is TGCGCCAGCAGCCCCACTAGTGGCGTCTCATCTGGGGAGCTGTTTTTT. Translation: CASSPTSGVSSGELFF.

The chain is built from TRBV15 and TRBJ1-4; a weak D match, TRBD1 (5 bases). Germline CDR1 and CDR2: LNHNV and YYDKDF (reference sequence). The V gene lost 2 bases and the J gene lost 8 bases, with 15 bases spanning the gap. The CDR3 covers 15 residues. The CDR3 DNA follows: TGTGCCACCAGCAGACCGAGACCTCGGACAGAAAAACTGTTTTTT. The encoded protein is CATSRPRPRTEKLFF.

The CDR3 protein is CASRGQGVTEAFF. In DNA form, the CDR3 reads TGTGCCTCGAGGGGACAGGGAGTCACTGAAGCTTTCTTT. The chain links TRBV30 to TRBJ1-1; TRBD1 aligns across 9 bases. CDR1 is GTSNPN and CDR2 is SVGIG in the germline V gene (reference sequence). The CDR3 contains 13 residues. The V gene end was trimmed by 7 bases and the J gene end by 4 bases; junction bases not matched to a gene: 7.

The chain couples TRBV30 to TRBJ1-4; the D gene is possibly TRBD1 (5 bases). The CDR3 loop spans 15 amino acids. V lost 0 bases to trimming and J lost 6 bases, with 14 bases between them. Germline V gene data show CDR1 as GTSNPN and CDR2 as SVGIG (reference sequence). As DNA, the CDR3 is TGTGCCTGGAGTGTAACCGGCAGGGTGGATGAAAAACTGTTTTTT. Protein product: CAWSVTGRVDEKLFF.

A single count supports this clone. V and J are TRBV3-1 (or the pseudogene TRBV3-2) and TRBJ2-5, with D tentatively TRBD2 (5 bases). CDR1 and CDR2 from the germline V gene are LGHDT and YNNKEL (reference sequence). The V and J ends lost 0 bases and 6 bases respectively, with 20 bases between them. The CDR3 spans 17 residues. The CDR3 sequence is CASSQEGAYGSAKTQYF. The CDR3 region has the DNA TGTGCCAGCAGCCAAGAGGGTGCCTACGGTAGCGCGAAGACCCAGTACTTC.

This clone was seen just once. The chain combines TRBV4-2 with TRBJ1-4; D perhaps matches TRBD1 (5 bases). The CDR3 is 15 residues long. The germline CDR1 and CDR2 sequences are LGHNA and YNFKEQ. V was pared by 3 bases and J by 5 bases, with 13 bases between. This CDR3 reads CASSHGMTVNEKLFF. The CDR3 DNA is TGTGCCAGCAGCCATGGGATGACAGTAAATGAAAAACTGTTTTTT.

The V and J genes are TRBV4-1 and TRBJ2-1; D perhaps matches TRBD2 (5 bases). Germline V gene lookup returns CDR1 MGHRA and CDR2 YSYEKL. The CDR3 length is 16 residues. V lost 4 bases, J lost 0 bases, and 13 bases lay in between. CDR3 DNA: TGCGCCAGCAGCCGAGTAGCGTCGGACTCCTACAATGAGCAGTTCTTC. Residues: CASSRVASDSYNEQFF.

This clone was picked up one time. V gene TRBV18 combines with J gene TRBJ2-7; D is unclear. The CDR3 spans 17 residues. Trimming took off 3 bases at V and 4 bases at J, with 22 bases between the two ends. The germline gives CDR1 KGHSH, CDR2 LQKENI. The CDR3 bases are TGTGCCAGCTCACCGCCTTACCCCACGATCACTTCTTACGAGCAGTACTTC. Protein: CASSPPYPTITSYEQYF.

V is TRBV5-1 and J is TRBJ2-7; D gene ambiguous. The CDR3 contains 16 residues. V lost 0 bases, J lost 2 bases, and 15 bases lay in between. Germline-derived CDR1 and CDR2 are SGHRS and YFSETQ. The CDR3 sequence: CASSLGVETPPYEQYF. CDR3 nucleotide sequence: TGCGCCAGCAGCTTGGGAGTCGAAACCCCCCCCTACGAGCAGTACTTC.

CDR3 in amino acids: CASREMTLRADTQYF. The CDR3 DNA reads as TGCGCCAGCAGGGAGATGACTCTTCGGGCAGATACGCAGTATTTT. The chain combines TRBV5-1 with TRBJ2-3; D ambiguous. V was cut by 5 bases and J by 4 bases, with 17 bases left in between. The CDR3 contains 15 residues. The germline gives CDR1 SGHRS, CDR2 YFSETQ.

The chain carries TRBV3-1 (or the pseudogene TRBV3-2) and TRBJ1-4, with D possibly being TRBD1 (6 bases). Germline-derived CDR1 and CDR2 are LGHDT and YNNKEL (reference sequence). The CDR3 length is 16 residues. Trimming shortened V by 2 bases and J by 2 bases, and 12 bases separated the two germline ends. CDR3 sequence: CASSQSRGATNEKLFF. CDR3 DNA sequence: TGTGCCAGCAGCCAATCCCGGGGGGCGACTAATGAAAAACTGTTTTTT.

The genes are TRBV5-4 and TRBJ1-1, with 7 bases that match TRBD1. This CDR3 region has 15 residues. The V gene's germline CDR1 is SGHNT and CDR2 YYREEE (reference sequence). After removal of 1 base from V and 4 bases from J, the junction contained 7 bases not matched to a gene. The CDR3 region is CASSLTTGYGTEAFF. In DNA, the CDR3 is TGTGCCAGCAGCTTGACGACAGGGTATGGCACTGAAGCTTTCTTT.

The V call is TRBV27, the J call TRBJ1-1; 10 positions agree with TRBD1. There are 13 residues in the CDR3. Germline loops: CDR1 MNHEY, CDR2 SMNVEV (reference sequence). V trimming: 4 bases; J trimming: 11 bases; junction bases outside the gene matches: 7. CDR3 amino acids: CASSSKQTGGAFF. The CDR3 nucleotides are TGTGCCAGCAGTTCAAAACAGACAGGGGGCGCTTTCTTT.

The rearrangement joins TRBV9 to TRBJ1-4; D unclear. Between the trimmed V and J ends, which lost 4 bases and 4 bases, there was a span of 17 bases. The CDR3 runs 16 residues. CDR1 SGDLS and CDR2 YYNGEE come from the germline V gene. Written as DNA, the CDR3 is TGTGCCAGCAGCCCTCGGAGGGCAGGACTTAATGAAAAACTGTTTTTT. The encoded protein is CASSPRRAGLNEKLFF.

In DNA, the CDR3 is TGTGCCAGCAGCTCCGCGCCGGGACAGTCTCAGCAAGAGACCCAGTACTTC. It codes for CASSSAPGQSQQETQYF. The chain has TRBV7-9 and TRBJ2-5, with 7 bases lining up with TRBD1. The CDR3 length is 17 residues. The germline CDR1 and CDR2 sequences are SEHNR and FQNEAQ (reference sequence). With 4 bases clipped from V and 2 bases from J, the junction kept 13 bases outside the gene matches.

The gene calls are TRBV7-9 and TRBJ1-1; TRBD1 agrees at 8 bases. V lost 5 bases, J lost 1 base, and 15 bases stayed unmatched. CDR3 size: 18 residues. Germline CDR1 is SEHNR and CDR2 is FQNEAQ (reference sequence). The CDR3 coding sequence is TGTGCCAGCAGCCCTCCCGCGGACAGGGTGTGGCGGAACACTGAAGCTTTCTTT. Translation: CASSPPADRVWRNTEAFF.

This chain links TRBV29-1 with TRBJ2-4; D not resolved. Trimming removed 2 bases from V and 9 bases from J, with 11 bases in between. Germline V lookup: CDR1 SQVTM, CDR2 ANQGSEA. This CDR3 comprises 12 residues. CDR3: CSVENGRGIQYF. CDR3 nucleotide sequence: TGCAGCGTTGAAAACGGTCGCGGCATTCAGTACTTC.

This chain links TRBV27 with TRBJ2-1; no reliable D call. Germline assignment: CDR1 MNHEY and CDR2 SMNVEV (reference sequence). Trimming cost V 7 bases and J 0 bases, with 19 bases left between them. This CDR3 spans 17 amino acids. Written as DNA, the CDR3 is TGTGCCAGCAACCGAGTAATAACCCGGAGCTCCTACAATGAGCAGTTCTTC. Translating it yields CASNRVITRSSYNEQFF.

V gene TRBV11-3 combines with J gene TRBJ2-1, with TRBD2 matching over 8 bases. V dropped 0 bases and J dropped 6; count of bases not matched to a gene: 7. From germline, CDR1 is SGHNT and CDR2 YENEEA. The CDR3 sequence is 16 residues long. CDR3 sequence: CASSLDAGGRGNEQFF. The CDR3 DNA reads as TGTGCCAGCAGCTTAGACGCGGGGGGAAGGGGCAATGAGCAGTTCTTC.

The rearrangement uses TRBV5-1 and TRBJ2-7; 9 bases map to TRBD2. Germline V CDR1 and CDR2: SGHRS, YFSETQ. After removal of 0 bases from V and 0 bases from J, the junction contained 4 bases not matched to a gene. This CDR3 has 16 residues. As DNA, the CDR3 is TGCGCCAGCAGCTTGGTTACTAGCGGGCCCTCCTACGAGCAGTACTTC. It yields the protein CASSLVTSGPSYEQYF.

This chain joins TRBV13 and TRBJ2-7; tentative D call: TRBD1 (7 bases). Trimming stripped 8 bases from V and 8 bases from J, with 13 bases between. The V gene's germline CDR1 is PRHDT and CDR2 FYEKMQ (reference sequence). The CDR3 is made up of 11 amino acids. The chain's CDR3 is CASAAGGKQYF. CDR3 nucleotides: TGTGCCAGCGCAGCAGGGGGGAAGCAGTACTTC.

V usage is TRBV29-1 and J usage is TRBJ2-7; TRBD1 matches 10 bases. After removal of 3 bases from V and 6 bases from J, the junction contained 2 bases not matched to a gene. Germline V gene sequence: CDR1 SQVTM, CDR2 ANQGSEA. The CDR3 runs to 12 residues. This CDR3 reads CSVEGQGSEQYF. The DNA of the CDR3 is TGCAGCGTTGAGGGACAGGGGAGCGAGCAGTACTTC.

The chain has TRBV11-2 and TRBJ1-2, with D uncertain. Germline values: CDR1 SGHAT, CDR2 FQNNGV. This CDR3 comprises 16 residues. V was pared by 5 bases and J by 4 bases, with 20 bases between. CDR3 protein: CASSTGSTGEGYGYTF. The CDR3, as DNA: TGTGCCAGCAGCACCGGGAGCACGGGAGAGGGCTATGGCTACACCTTC.

V is TRBV4-3 and J is TRBJ2-2; possibly TRBD1 for D (5 bases). V lost 1 base to trimming and J lost 3 bases, with 21 bases between them. Per the germline V gene, CDR1 is LGHNA and CDR2 is YSLEER. This CDR3 has 19 residues. The CDR3 loop reads CASSQGGASLESYTGELFF. In DNA form, the CDR3 reads TGCGCCAGCAGCCAAGGGGGCGCGTCCCTCGAGTCGTACACCGGGGAGCTGTTTTTT.

This chain joins TRBV29-1 and TRBJ1-1; 7 bases align to TRBD1. From germline, CDR1 is SQVTM and CDR2 ANQGSEA. V trimming: 3 bases; J trimming: 0 bases; junction bases outside the gene matches: 10. The CDR3 sequence is 16 residues long. For the CDR3, the DNA is TGCAGCGTTGAGGGTCATCACAGGGGACTGAACACTGAAGCTTTCTTT. It codes for CSVEGHHRGLNTEAFF.

This clone was detected a few times. The chain recombines TRBV6-4 with TRBJ1-1; D remains ambiguous. The CDR3 length is 13 residues. CDR1 is MRHNA, CDR2 SNTAGT, per germline. Trimming removed 3 bases at V and 0 bases at J, with 5 bases between. The CDR3 sequence: CASSEEVNTEAFF. CDR3 DNA: TGTGCCAGCAGTGAGGAGGTGAACACTGAAGCTTTCTTT.

The chain couples TRBV10-3 to TRBJ2-7; D is ambiguous. Germline V lookup: CDR1 ENHRY, CDR2 SYGVKD. CDR3 length equals 12 residues. V shed 0 bases and J shed 6 bases, with 6 bases lying between them. CDR3 protein: CAISESMAEQYF. The CDR3 nucleotides read TGTGCCATCAGTGAGTCGATGGCCGAGCAGTACTTC.

This clone showed up just once. This chain joins TRBV11-3 and TRBJ2-5; 11 nucleotides align to TRBD2. The V segment lost 4 bases and the J segment 7 bases; nucleotides outside the gene matches: 8. Germline-derived CDR1 and CDR2 are SGHNT and YENEEA. The CDR3 spans 15 residues. This CDR3 is CASSSLTSGEGTQYF. The CDR3 DNA is TGTGCCAGCAGCTCATTGACTAGCGGGGAGGGGACCCAGTACTTC.

The V gene is TRBV7-7, the J gene TRBJ2-5, with TRBD1 matching over 8 bases. The CDR3 spans 16 residues. Unmatched junction bases numbered 5, after V lost 0 bases and J lost 2 bases. Germline-derived CDR1 and CDR2 are SSHAT and FNYEAQ (reference sequence). The CDR3: CASSLAAGGVQETQYF. In nucleotides, the CDR3 is TGTGCCAGCAGCTTAGCGGCAGGGGGCGTTCAAGAGACCCAGTACTTC. Full variable domain (outside the CDR3, taken from reference TRBV7-7 and TRBJ2-5): GAGVSQSPRYKVTKRGQDVTLRCDPISSHATLYWYQQALGQGPEFLTYFNYEAQPDKSGLPSDRFSAERPEGSISTLTIQRTEQRDSAMYRCASSLAAGGVQETQYFGPGTRLLVL.

The V gene is TRBV7-8, the J gene TRBJ1-6, with TRBD1 as a possible D gene (6 bases). V was clipped by 10 bases and J by 8 bases, with 21 bases between them. The CDR3 loop spans 15 amino acids. CDR1 SGHVS and CDR2 FQNEAQ come from the germline V gene. CDR3 bases: TGTGCCACCGCCTCGGGGGGGCGCGTCGATTCACCCCTCCACTTT. Protein: CATASGGRVDSPLHF.

The J gene is TRBJ2-2, the V gene TRBV29-1; 10 bases map to TRBD2. This CDR3 has 16 amino acids. Germline lookup yields CDR1 SQVTM and CDR2 ANQGSEA. The ends lost 5 bases at V and 7 bases at J; junction bases unmatched: 13. CDR3 residues: CSVPRTTSGVIGELFF. The CDR3 region has the DNA TGCAGCGTTCCCCGAACTACTAGCGGGGTGATCGGGGAGCTGTTTTTT.